The T cell receptor beta chain described here comes from a study of blood T cell repertoires in COVID-19. As for the study in general: In each case, the material was cDNA or gDNA derived from T cells, B-cell-depleted T cells, or PBMCs.

Participant ages covered roughly 18 to 89 years across 20 to 25 US areas. Participants' own reports of clinical history determined their cohort assignment. The data were produced by immunoSEQ multiplex PCR, yet TCRdb's version contains in-frame clones alone and is incomplete. The sample consists of hundreds of thousands of clones, 87% of them appearing once. V was shortened by 3 bases and J by 3 bases, with 6 bases between the two germline ends. This CDR3 has 12 residues. Germline loops: CDR1 MDHEN, CDR2 SYDVKM. V usage is TRBV28 and J usage is TRBJ2-7; D unclear. Sequencing was carried out using PBMCs or T cells enriched from blood (not recorded which). This clonotype was sampled from a woman between 40 and 50 years old who had recovered from COVID-19. CDR3 nucleotides: TGTGCCAGCAGTTTGGCTTACTACGAGCAGTACTTC. Translation: CASSLAYYEQYF.